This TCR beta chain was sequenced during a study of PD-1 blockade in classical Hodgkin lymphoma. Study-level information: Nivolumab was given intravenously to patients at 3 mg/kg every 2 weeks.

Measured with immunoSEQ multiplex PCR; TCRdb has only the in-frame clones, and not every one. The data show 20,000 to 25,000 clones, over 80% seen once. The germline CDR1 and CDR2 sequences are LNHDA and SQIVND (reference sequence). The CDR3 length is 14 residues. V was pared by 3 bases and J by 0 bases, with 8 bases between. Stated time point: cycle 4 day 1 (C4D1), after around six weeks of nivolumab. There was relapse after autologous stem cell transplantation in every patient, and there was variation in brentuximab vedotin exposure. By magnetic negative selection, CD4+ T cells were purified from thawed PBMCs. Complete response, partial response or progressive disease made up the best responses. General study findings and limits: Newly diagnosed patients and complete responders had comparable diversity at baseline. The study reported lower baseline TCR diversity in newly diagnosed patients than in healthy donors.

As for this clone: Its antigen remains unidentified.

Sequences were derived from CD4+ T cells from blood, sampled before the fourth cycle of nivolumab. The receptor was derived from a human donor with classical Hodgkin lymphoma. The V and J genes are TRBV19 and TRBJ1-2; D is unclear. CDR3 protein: CASSMDLANYGYTF. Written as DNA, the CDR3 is TGTGCCAGTAGTATGGACTTAGCTAACTATGGCTACACCTTC.